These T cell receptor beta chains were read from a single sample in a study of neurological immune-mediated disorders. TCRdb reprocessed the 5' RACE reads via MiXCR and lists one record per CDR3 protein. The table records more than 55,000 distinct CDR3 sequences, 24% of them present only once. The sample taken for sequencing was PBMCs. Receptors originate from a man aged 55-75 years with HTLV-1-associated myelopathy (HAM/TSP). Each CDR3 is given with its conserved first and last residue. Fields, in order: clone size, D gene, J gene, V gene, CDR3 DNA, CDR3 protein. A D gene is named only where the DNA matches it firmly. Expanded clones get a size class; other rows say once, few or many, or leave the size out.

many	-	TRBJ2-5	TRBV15	TGTGCCACCAGCAGGGGAGACAGTACCCAAGAGACCCAGTACTTC	CATSRGDSTQETQYF
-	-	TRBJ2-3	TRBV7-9	TGTGCCAGCAGCTTAGTAGGGACGTCCACAGATACGCAGTATTTT	CASSLVGTSTDTQYF
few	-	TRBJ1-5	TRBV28	TGTGCCAGCAGTTTATGGGGGGCCCCGGAGTTACCCCAGCATTTT	CASSLWGAPELPQHF
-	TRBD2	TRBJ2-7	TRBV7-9	TGTGCCAGCAGCTTTAAGCGGGGTACCTACGAGCAGTACTTC	CASSFKRGTYEQYF
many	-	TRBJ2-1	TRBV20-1	TGCAGTGCTAGACTATCCAGCTCCTACAATGAGCAGTTCTTC	CSARLSSSYNEQFF
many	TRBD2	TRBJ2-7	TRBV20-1	TGCAGTGGCCTTAGGACTAGCGGGAGAGCCTACGAGCAGTACTTC	CSGLRTSGRAYEQYF
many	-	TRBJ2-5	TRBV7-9	TGTGCCAGCAGCAGAAACCAAGAGACCCAGTACTTC	CASSRNQETQYF
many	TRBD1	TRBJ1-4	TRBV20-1	TGCTCGGGACAGGGGAGTGGAGTGGGGGAAAAACTGTTTTTT	CSGQGSGVGEKLFF
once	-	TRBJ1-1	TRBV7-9	-	CASSFYICSARGSTGNTEAFF
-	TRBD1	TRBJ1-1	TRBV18	TGTGCCAGCTCACCGGACAGGGGGAGGAACACTGAAGCTTTCTTT	CASSPDRGRNTEAFF
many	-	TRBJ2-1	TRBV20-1	TGCAGTGCTAGAGACCCGGACTTCTACAATGAGCAGTTCTTC	CSARDPDFYNEQFF
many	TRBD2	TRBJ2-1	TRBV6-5	TGTGCCAGCACTCCGGGACTAGCGGGAGAGGGTGAGCAGTTCTTC	CASTPGLAGEGEQFF
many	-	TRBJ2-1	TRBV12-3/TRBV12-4	TGTGCCAGCAGTTTAGGCCCCAACAATGAGCAGTTCTTC	CASSLGPNNEQFF
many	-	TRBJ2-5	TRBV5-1	TGCGCCAGCTCCCTGGTCGGGGGACAGCCGCGGGAGACCCAGTACTTC	CASSLVGGQPRETQYF
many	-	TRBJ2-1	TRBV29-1	TGCAGCGTTGAAAGGGGCGGCGGGACCTACAATGAGCAGTTCTTC	CSVERGGGTYNEQFF
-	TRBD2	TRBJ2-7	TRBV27	TGTGCCAGCAGTTTAACCCCCCCGAGCGGGGGCTACTACGAGCAGTACTTC	CASSLTPPSGGYYEQYF
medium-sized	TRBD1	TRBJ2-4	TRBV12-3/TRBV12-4	TGTGCCAGCAGTAGGACAGGATACAGTGGGGACATTCAGTACTTC	CASSRTGYSGDIQYF
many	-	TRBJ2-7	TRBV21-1	TGTGCCAGCAGCAAAGGGGCGACAGGGGTTGGCTACGAGCAGTACTTC	CASSKGATGVGYEQYF
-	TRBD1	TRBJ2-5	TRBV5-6	TGTTTCAGCAGCTTCTCACAGGGGGCAGAGTGGGAGACCCAGTACTTC	CFSSFSQGAEWETQYF
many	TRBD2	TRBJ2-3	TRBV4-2	TGTGCCAGCAGCCAAGACCCCTTCGGCGGGAGTAGGGATACGCAGTATTTT	CASSQDPFGGSRDTQYF
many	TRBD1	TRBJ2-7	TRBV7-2	TGTGCCAGCAGCTTAGCAGGACAGGGGTCCTACGAGCAGTACTTC	CASSLAGQGSYEQYF
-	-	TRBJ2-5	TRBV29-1	TGCAGCGTGGCAGAAGAGACCCAGTACTTC	CSVAEETQYF
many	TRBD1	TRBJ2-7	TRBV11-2	TGTGCCAGCAGCCCCTGGGGGGGACAGGGGAACGAGCAGTACTTC	CASSPWGGQGNEQYF
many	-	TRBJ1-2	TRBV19	TGTGCCAGTAGTATTCAAGGGGCGGCCTATGGCTACACCTTC	CASSIQGAAYGYTF
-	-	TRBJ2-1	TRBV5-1	TGCGCCAGCAGCCCCACCCAAGGACTATCTGGCTACTACAATGAGCAGTTCTTC	CASSPTQGLSGYYNEQFF
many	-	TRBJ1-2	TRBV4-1	TGCGCCAGCAGCCTCCCTAGGAGGGAGAATGGCTACACCTTC	CASSLPRRENGYTF
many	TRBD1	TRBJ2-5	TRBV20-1	TGCAGTGCTAGGACAGGGGTAGAGACCCAGTACTTC	CSARTGVETQYF
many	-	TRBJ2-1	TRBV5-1	TGCGCCAGCAGCTGGGACATTTTGGTATACAATGAGCAGTTCTTC	CASSWDILVYNEQFF
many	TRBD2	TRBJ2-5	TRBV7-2	TGTGCCAGCAGCTCGGGGGGTCGGCAGGAGACCCAGTACTTC	CASSSGGRQETQYF